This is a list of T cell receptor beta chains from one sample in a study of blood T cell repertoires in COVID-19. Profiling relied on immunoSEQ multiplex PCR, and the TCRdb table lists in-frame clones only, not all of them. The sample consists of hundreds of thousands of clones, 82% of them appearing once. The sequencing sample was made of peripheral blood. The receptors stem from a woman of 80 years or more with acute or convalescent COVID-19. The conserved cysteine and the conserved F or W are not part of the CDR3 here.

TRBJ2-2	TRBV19	ASSIPQGGDTGELF
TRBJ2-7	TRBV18	ASSPASAYEQY
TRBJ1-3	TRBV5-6	ASSLPGQGVGNTIY
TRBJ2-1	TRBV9	ASSAGGGYNEQF
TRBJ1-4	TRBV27	ASNRGLPNEKLF
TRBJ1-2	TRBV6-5	ATARPGGGYGYT
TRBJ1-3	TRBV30	AWSVGLGGNTIY
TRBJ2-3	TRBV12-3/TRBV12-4	ASSLSGRRQY
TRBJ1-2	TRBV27	ASGGSLKGYT
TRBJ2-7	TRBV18	ASSLRGLTYEQY
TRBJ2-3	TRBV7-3	ASSLLGGGTDTQY
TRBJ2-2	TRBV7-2	ASSLVGGTGELF
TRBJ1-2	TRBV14	ASSQRSSGIHGYT
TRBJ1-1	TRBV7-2	ASSRQGLNTEAF
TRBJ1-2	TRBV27	ASSYWDRGGYT
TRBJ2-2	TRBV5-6	ASSLRSGGNTGELF
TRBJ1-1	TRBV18	ASSIGQENTEAF
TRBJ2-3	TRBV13	ASSSEDTQY
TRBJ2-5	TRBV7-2	ASSTRTGYKEETQY
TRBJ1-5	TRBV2	ASSSDRNQPQH
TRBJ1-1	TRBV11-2	ASSLVGGTGNEAF
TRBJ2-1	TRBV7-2	ASSLAGGPYNEQF
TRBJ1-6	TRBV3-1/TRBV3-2	ASTRVNSPLH
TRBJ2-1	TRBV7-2	ASKRGSGGADNEQF
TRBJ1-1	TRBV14	ASSQDRGTEAF
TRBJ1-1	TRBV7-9	ASSTTGDTEAF
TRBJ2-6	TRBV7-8	ASSLWTGGPSGANVLT
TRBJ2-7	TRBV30	AGQGSAEQY
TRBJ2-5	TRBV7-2	ASSLDLQVGETQY
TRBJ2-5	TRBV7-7	ASSPGVGSQETQY
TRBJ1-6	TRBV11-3	ASRGQVGSPLH
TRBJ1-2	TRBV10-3	AISPSPTGGVRVYGYT
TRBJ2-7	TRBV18	ASSPNGDSYEQY
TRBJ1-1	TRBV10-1	ASIRRGTEAF
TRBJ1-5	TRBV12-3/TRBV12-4	ASSQGRESPQH
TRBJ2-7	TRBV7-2	ASTPGGSLYEQY